A selection of T cell receptor beta chains follows, all from one sample in a study of T cell responses to AZD1222 COVID-19 vaccine. Only in-frame clones appear in the TCRdb table, and some are missing; sequencing was by immunoSEQ multiplex PCR. Here the sample spans 150,000 or so clones, approximately 90% being singletons. The sample was peripheral blood, taken on day 0 of AZD1222 vaccination. These receptors were obtained from an adult in good health. CDR3s include the opening cysteine and the closing phenylalanine or tryptophan. D genes are given only for firm matches. Part of the rows lack a size; the others show once, few, many or a class for expanded clones.

CDR3nt,CDR3aa,v_gene,abundance,j_gene,d_gene
TGTGCCAGCAGTTTCGGGGGGAGTCAGTCCTACGAGCAGTACTTC,CASSFGGSQSYEQYF,TRBV28,.,TRBJ2-7,TRBD2
TGTGCTAGCCGGGACTCAATCAACACCGGGGAGCTGTTTTTT,CASRDSINTGELFF,TRBV12-5,.,TRBJ2-2,.
TGCGCCAGCAGCCAAGGGACTAGCGGCCAAGAGACCCAGTACTTC,CASSQGTSGQETQYF,TRBV4-3,.,TRBJ2-5,TRBD2
TGCGCCAGCAGCTTTGTAGAGACCCAGTACTTC,CASSFVETQYF,TRBV5-1,.,TRBJ2-5,.
TGTGCCAGCAGCTCCCGCCCAGTGGCGGACGTGCTACGGGAGCAGTTCTTC,CASSSRPVADVLREQFF,TRBV5-5,.,TRBJ2-1,.
TGCAGCGTCGAGGTGGTAGGTGGAAACACCATATATTTT,CSVEVVGGNTIYF,TRBV29-1,.,TRBJ1-3,.
TGTGCCACCCAGAGAAAAATGAACACTGAAGCTTTCTTT,CATQRKMNTEAFF,TRBV19,once,TRBJ1-1,.
TGTGCCAGCAGCTTCGGCGGGAGTTCAGACAATGAGCAGTTCTTC,CASSFGGSSDNEQFF,TRBV11-2,once,TRBJ2-1,TRBD2
TGCGCCAGCAGCGTAGTTCGAGGCTCCTACGAGCAGTACTTC,CASSVVRGSYEQYF,TRBV5-1,.,TRBJ2-7,.
TGCAGTGCTAGTGCGGCCAACACTGAAGCTTTCTTT,CSASAANTEAFF,TRBV20-1,.,TRBJ1-1,.
TGTGCCAGCAGTGAAAGGCCAGGAGAAGGGACGGTAGATACGCAGTATTTT,CASSERPGEGTVDTQYF,TRBV6-1,once,TRBJ2-3,.
TGTGCCACCAGCAGCAAGAGCCTCTCTGGAAACACCATATATTTT,CATSSKSLSGNTIYF,TRBV15,.,TRBJ1-3,.
TGTGCCAGCAGCCTAGCGGGAAGCTCCTACAATGAGCAGTTCTTC,CASSLAGSSYNEQFF,TRBV28,.,TRBJ2-1,TRBD2
TGTGCCAGCAGTTTATCGGGTATCAATGAAAAACTGTTTTTT,CASSLSGINEKLFF,TRBV28,.,TRBJ1-4,.
TGCAGCTTTGGCCAGGATAGCAATCAGCCCCAGCATTTT,CSFGQDSNQPQHF,TRBV29-1,.,TRBJ1-5,.
TGCGCCAGCAGCCAGGGTGCCGGGAGGAAGGGTGGCTACACCTTC,CASSQGAGRKGGYTF,TRBV4-3,.,TRBJ1-2,.
TGTGCCAGTAGAGACTATCGCAGGGGATCCACTGGAAACACCATATATTTT,CASRDYRRGSTGNTIYF,TRBV19,.,TRBJ1-3,.
TGTGCCAGCAGTGAAAGCGGGAGGAATGAGCAGTTCTTC,CASSESGRNEQFF,TRBV6-1,once,TRBJ2-1,TRBD2
TGCGCCAGCAAGCCAAGAGCGGGGGGTGGTACTGAAGCTTTCTTT,CASKPRAGGGTEAFF,TRBV4-1,.,TRBJ1-1,.
TGTGCTAGTGGCCCGACAGACCCTGGAAACACCATATATTTT,CASGPTDPGNTIYF,TRBV12-5,.,TRBJ1-3,.
TGTGCCGACTCGGAGAGCACAGGCCACCCCCATGTTCAGTGGGCTTTCTTT,CADSESTGHPHVQWAFF,TRBV19,few,TRBJ1-1,.
TGTGCCAGCAGTTTAGGACAGGGCTATCCCTCCTACGAGCAGTACTTC,CASSLGQGYPSYEQYF,TRBV27,.,TRBJ2-7,TRBD1
TGCGCCAGCAAACATGGGACGGCAACCTACGAGCAGTACTTC,CASKHGTATYEQYF,TRBV10-2,.,TRBJ2-7,.
TGTGCCAGTAGTCGAATACCGGGACAGGGGGTTGTCGAGCAGTACTTC,CASSRIPGQGVVEQYF,TRBV19,.,TRBJ2-7,TRBD1
TGTGCCAGCAATATAGGGCGGACGAATTCACCCCTCCACTTT,CASNIGRTNSPLHF,TRBV28,few,TRBJ1-6,.
TGTGCCAGTAGTATAGTATCGGTAACCGAAGCTTTCTTT,CASSIVSVTEAFF,TRBV19,.,TRBJ1-1,.
TGCGCCAGCAGCTTGGAGGTTAGCGGGGGCTACAATGAGCAGTTCTTC,CASSLEVSGGYNEQFF,TRBV5-1,.,TRBJ2-1,TRBD2
TGTGCCAGCTCCCCCCCAGGACAGGGCCGCGAGCAGTACTTC,CASSPPGQGREQYF,TRBV9,.,TRBJ2-7,TRBD1
TGTGCCAGCAGCTTACTCCCAGGGGGGGACGGGGAGCTGTTTTTT,CASSLLPGGDGELFF,TRBV7-2,.,TRBJ2-2,.
TGTGCCAGCAGCTTAAGGTGCGAGCAGTACTTC,CASSLRCEQYF,TRBV7-9,.,TRBJ2-7,.
TGTGCCAGCAGTCTGCAGTCTAGGAACACCGGGGAGCTGTTTTTT,CASSLQSRNTGELFF,TRBV27,.,TRBJ2-2,.
TGTGCCAGCAGGCCCGGGAGCATCTATCAGCCCCAGCATTTT,CASRPGSIYQPQHF,TRBV27,.,TRBJ1-5,.
TGTGCCAGCAGCTTAGGTAGGACAGGAGAGCAGTACTTC,CASSLGRTGEQYF,TRBV7-8,.,TRBJ2-7,TRBD1
TGTGCCAGCAGTGAACAGTCCAATCAGCCCCAGCATTTT,CASSEQSNQPQHF,TRBV12-3/TRBV12-4,.,TRBJ1-5,.
TGTGCCAGCAGCCCTTCACGTACTAGAACAGAGACCCAGTACTTC,CASSPSRTRTETQYF,TRBV3-1/TRBV3-2,few,TRBJ2-5,.
TGTGCCAGCAGCCGGGTAGTCGGGGGGTCCGGAAACACCATATATTTT,CASSRVVGGSGNTIYF,TRBV3-1/TRBV3-2,.,TRBJ1-3,.
TGTGCTAGTGGTTCCTCGCTTTACAATGAGCAGTTCTTC,CASGSSLYNEQFF,TRBV12-5,.,TRBJ2-1,.
TGCGCCAGCAGCACATGGACTGGCGACACTGAAGCTTTCTTT,CASSTWTGDTEAFF,TRBV5-1,.,TRBJ1-1,.
TGTGCCAGGCCGGGGGGTGCTCCTTCAAACTATGGCTACACCTTC,CARPGGAPSNYGYTF,TRBV21-1,.,TRBJ1-2,.
TGCGCCAGCAGCCAAGGTGCGGAGTACAATCAGCCCCAGCATTTT,CASSQGAEYNQPQHF,TRBV4-3,.,TRBJ1-5,.
TGTGCCAGCAGTCAGGGAGGGACGTACGCGAACAATGAGCAGTTCTTC,CASSQGGTYANNEQFF,TRBV28,.,TRBJ2-1,TRBD2
TGTGCCAGCAGGGATCACTCCTACGAGCAGTACTTC,CASRDHSYEQYF,TRBV6-5,.,TRBJ2-7,.
TGTGCCAGCAGTACCCCATCAGGGGCCTACGAGCAGTACTTC,CASSTPSGAYEQYF,TRBV6-5,.,TRBJ2-7,.
TGTGCCAGCGGTAACAGGGACGGCTACACCTTC,CASGNRDGYTF,TRBV7-9,.,TRBJ1-2,.
TGTGCCAGCAGCCTCTTGACAGGCAGTAAGCGCGGCTACACCTTC,CASSLLTGSKRGYTF,TRBV5-6,.,TRBJ1-2,.
TGCGCCAGCAGCCAAGACCCTTACAATGAGCAGTTCTTC,CASSQDPYNEQFF,TRBV4-1,.,TRBJ2-1,.
TGCAGCACCTGCGAGGGTCGCACCGGGGAGCTGTTTTTT,CSTCEGRTGELFF,TRBV29-1,.,TRBJ2-2,.
TGTGCCAGCAGTGAGAGGACTAGCGGACGCACAGATACGCAGTATTTT,CASSERTSGRTDTQYF,TRBV6-4,.,TRBJ2-3,TRBD2
TGCGCCAGCAGCCTACAGGGTAGCGCCGGGGAGCTGTTTTTT,CASSLQGSAGELFF,TRBV5-1,.,TRBJ2-2,.
TGTGCCAGCAACGACGATTCTGCCTCCTACGAGCAGTACTTC,CASNDDSASYEQYF,TRBV9,.,TRBJ2-7,.
TGTGCCAGCAGCTTAGATGCGGCGGACTATGGCTACACCTTC,CASSLDAADYGYTF,TRBV7-2,.,TRBJ1-2,.
TGTGCCAGCAGTTTATCGATTCGGAGGGCAGGGATGAATTCACCCCTCCACTTT,CASSLSIRRAGMNSPLHF,TRBV27,.,TRBJ1-6,.
TGTGCCAGCAGTCGAACCCGGACAGGGGGCTCCTACGAGCAGTACTTC,CASSRTRTGGSYEQYF,TRBV6-6,.,TRBJ2-7,TRBD1
TGTGCCAGCAGTGTATCTAACTATGGCTACACCTTC,CASSVSNYGYTF,TRBV28,.,TRBJ1-2,.
TGTGCCAGCAGCCGCCGTGTGGGTTTTCTGCGTGAGCAGTTCTTC,CASSRRVGFLREQFF,TRBV14,.,TRBJ2-1,.
TGTGCCAGCAGCAATACCGGGGTCTTAGATGAGCAGTTCTTC,CASSNTGVLDEQFF,TRBV9,.,TRBJ2-1,.
TGTGCCAGCAGTTTCGTATTGGGTCAGGGCTCTGAAGCTTTCTTT,CASSFVLGQGSEAFF,TRBV6-5,.,TRBJ1-1,.
TGTGCCAGCAGCTTAGTTGCGGGCAGTAACACCGGGGAGCTGTTTTTT,CASSLVAGSNTGELFF,TRBV11-3,.,TRBJ2-2,.
TGTGCCAGCAGCTTTGGGTCGATGGGGACAGGGCCCGGGGAGCTGTTTTTT,CASSFGSMGTGPGELFF,TRBV11-2,.,TRBJ2-2,TRBD1